Listed below are T cell receptor beta chains from one sample, sequenced in a study of T cells in Graves' hyperthyroidism and ophthalmopathy. TCRdb called the multiplex PCR reads again in MiXCR, with one record for every CDR3 protein. The data contain approximately 560,000 distinct CDR3 sequences, 46% of them singletons. Source material: peripheral blood or thyroid tissue (not recorded which). All receptors derive from a woman aged 18-29 years with Graves' hyperthyroidism. The CDR3 runs from the conserved cysteine through the conserved F or W. The D gene is left open where the match is weak. Some rows mark clone size as missing; the rest say once, few, many or name a class of expanded clone.

CDR3nt,CDR3aa,abundance,j_gene,d_gene,v_gene
TGTGCCAGCAGACAAAAAGGCTACGAGCAGTACTTC,CASRQKGYEQYF,many,TRBJ2-7,.,TRBV6-6
TGTGCCAGCAGTTCTACGGGACAGGGAAGGACTGGCTACACCTTC,CASSSTGQGRTGYTF,few,TRBJ1-2,TRBD1,TRBV7-9
TGCAGCGTTGAAGAAGGGGTGGGTGGCTACACCTTC,CSVEEGVGGYTF,.,TRBJ1-2,.,TRBV29-1
TGTGCCAGCAGTTTTATTCGGGGCTGGACTGAAGCTTTCTTT,CASSFIRGWTEAFF,.,TRBJ1-1,.,TRBV10-3
TGTGCCAGCAGTGTTGACAGGGGGAATGGCTACACCTTC,CASSVDRGNGYTF,.,TRBJ1-2,TRBD1,TRBV2
TGTGCCAGCAGCCCAGGACAGAGAAAGACCCAGTACTTC,CASSPGQRKTQYF,few,TRBJ2-5,.,TRBV7-2
TGTGCCAGCAGCCCGTCGGGGTCTCGGCTCTACGAGCAGTACTTC,CASSPSGSRLYEQYF,.,TRBJ2-7,.,TRBV7-9
TGCAGCTCAGCGTTAGGGGTCCAAGAGACCCAGTACTTC,CSSALGVQETQYF,.,TRBJ2-5,.,TRBV29-1
.,CASSFGGGTPFF,many,TRBJ1-1,.,TRBV7-9
TGCAGCGTTAAAAGGGACACCGGGGAGCTGTTTTTT,CSVKRDTGELFF,many,TRBJ2-2,.,TRBV29-1
TGTGCCAGCAGCAAACCCGGGACTAGCGGGTACGAGCAGTACTTC,CASSKPGTSGYEQYF,many,TRBJ2-7,TRBD2,TRBV7-9
TGTGCCATCAACGAGGGGGCGAAGAGCACTGAAGCTTTCTTT,CAINEGAKSTEAFF,.,TRBJ1-1,TRBD1,TRBV10-3
TGTGCCAGCAGCTCATCCCAGGCGGTTTCCAATCAGCCCCAGCATTTT,CASSSSQAVSNQPQHF,.,TRBJ1-5,.,TRBV7-2
TGTGCCACCAGTGACCACCGGACTAGCGGGACATCCCCCTCGGAGACCCAGTACTTC,CATSDHRTSGTSPSETQYF,.,TRBJ2-5,TRBD2,TRBV25-1
TGTGCCACGGACGGAGATCAGCCCCAGCATTTT,CATDGDQPQHF,.,TRBJ1-5,.,TRBV2
TGCAGTGCTAGAGATGCTAGATCCTACGAGCAGTACTTC,CSARDARSYEQYF,few,TRBJ2-7,.,TRBV20-1
TGTGCCAGCAGCTTAGCGGGGGGTACAGGTGTCCTGACTTTC,CASSLAGGTGVLTF,few,TRBJ2-6,.,TRBV7-2
TGTGCCAGCAGTCCGGGTGGTAACGAGCAGTACTTC,CASSPGGNEQYF,many,TRBJ2-7,.,TRBV7-9
TGTGCCAGCAGCATAACCCGACTAGCGGGAGGGGGCGAGCAGTTCTTC,CASSITRLAGGGEQFF,.,TRBJ2-1,TRBD2,TRBV7-3
TGTGCCAGCAGCGACCTGGGACAGAGGAATGAAAAACTGTTTTTT,CASSDLGQRNEKLFF,.,TRBJ1-4,TRBD1,TRBV7-3
TGCAGTGCTACAATGACAGGGGCCTACGAGCAGTACTTC,CSATMTGAYEQYF,.,TRBJ2-7,TRBD1,TRBV20-1
TGCGCCAGCAGCCAGAACCGGGACAGGGGGTACGAGCAGTACTTC,CASSQNRDRGYEQYF,.,TRBJ2-7,TRBD1,TRBV7-9
TGTGCCACCAGCAGTCTGCAGGGGGACACTGAAGCTTTCTTT,CATSSLQGDTEAFF,many,TRBJ1-1,TRBD1,TRBV15
TGCAGTGCTAAGTTGACAGGGGGCGGACTCTATAATTCACCCCTCCACTTT,CSAKLTGGGLYNSPLHF,.,TRBJ1-6,TRBD1,TRBV20-1
TGTGCCAGCAGCTTAACCGGACGGACAGGGAGCCATGGCTACACCTTC,CASSLTGRTGSHGYTF,many,TRBJ1-2,TRBD1,TRBV7-3
TGCAGTGCCGCGGGACAGGATGAAAAACTGTTTTTT,CSAAGQDEKLFF,.,TRBJ1-4,TRBD1,TRBV20-1
TGTGCCAGCAGCATCATGGTCCCGGGGACGTCTTTCTTT,CASSIMVPGTSFF,.,TRBJ1-1,.,TRBV7-3
TGTGCCAGCAGTACAGTTCGGCAGGTACAAGAGACCCAGTACTTC,CASSTVRQVQETQYF,.,TRBJ2-5,.,TRBV7-9
TGTGCCAGCAGTGAAGGGGGCAGAAGCTCCTACGAGCAGTACTTC,CASSEGGRSSYEQYF,many,TRBJ2-7,.,TRBV25-1
TGTGCCAGCAGTCAGGCAGGGGATGGCTACACCTTC,CASSQAGDGYTF,many,TRBJ1-2,.,TRBV7-2
TGTGCCAGCAGCTTGGGTGGGGCAGTTCTGCAGTACTTC,CASSLGGAVLQYF,.,TRBJ2-7,.,TRBV7-2
TGTGCCAGCAGCTTAGACACAGCCTACGAGCAGTACTTC,CASSLDTAYEQYF,many,TRBJ2-7,.,TRBV7-2
TGTGCCATCAGTCCGGGACAGGGGGTGAATGAGCAGTACTTC,CAISPGQGVNEQYF,.,TRBJ2-7,TRBD1,TRBV10-3